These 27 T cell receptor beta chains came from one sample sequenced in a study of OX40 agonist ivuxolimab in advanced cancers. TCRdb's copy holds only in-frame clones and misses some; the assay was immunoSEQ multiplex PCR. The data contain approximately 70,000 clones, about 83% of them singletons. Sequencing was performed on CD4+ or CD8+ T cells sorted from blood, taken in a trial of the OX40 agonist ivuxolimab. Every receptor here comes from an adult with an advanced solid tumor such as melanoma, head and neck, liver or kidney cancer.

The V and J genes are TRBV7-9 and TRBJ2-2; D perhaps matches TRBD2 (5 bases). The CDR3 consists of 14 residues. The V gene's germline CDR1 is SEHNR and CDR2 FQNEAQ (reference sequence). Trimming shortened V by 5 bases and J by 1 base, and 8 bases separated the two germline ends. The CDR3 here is CASSRGENTGELFF. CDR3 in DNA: TGTGCCAGCAGCCGGGGTGAGAACACCGGGGAGCTGTTTTTT. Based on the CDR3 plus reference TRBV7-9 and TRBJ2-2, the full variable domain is DTGVSQNPRHKITKRGQNVTFRCDPISEHNRLYWYRQTLGQGPEFLTYFQNEAQLEKSRLLSDRFSAERPKGSFSTLEIQRTEQGDSAMYLCASSRGENTGELFFGEGSRLTVL.

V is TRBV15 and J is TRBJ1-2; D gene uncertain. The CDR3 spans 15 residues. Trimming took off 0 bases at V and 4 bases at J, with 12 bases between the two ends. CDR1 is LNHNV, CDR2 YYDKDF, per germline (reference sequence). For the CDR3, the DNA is TGTGCCACCAGCAGAGAAAGGAGCGGACGCTATGGCTACACCTTC. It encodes CATSRERSGRYGYTF.

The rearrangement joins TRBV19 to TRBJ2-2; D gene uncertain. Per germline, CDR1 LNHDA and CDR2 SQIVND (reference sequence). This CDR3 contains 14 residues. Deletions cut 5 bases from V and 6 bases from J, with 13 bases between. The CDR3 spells CASSALPGAGELFF. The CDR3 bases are TGTGCCAGTAGTGCCCTCCCGGGTGCCGGGGAGCTGTTTTTT.

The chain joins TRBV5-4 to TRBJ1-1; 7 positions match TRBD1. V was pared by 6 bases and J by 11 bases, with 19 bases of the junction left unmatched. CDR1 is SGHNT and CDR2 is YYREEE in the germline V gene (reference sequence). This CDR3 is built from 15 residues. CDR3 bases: TGTGCCAGCACCGATCCGACAGGGTCCGGGCAACGGGCTTTCTTT. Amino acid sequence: CASTDPTGSGQRAFF.

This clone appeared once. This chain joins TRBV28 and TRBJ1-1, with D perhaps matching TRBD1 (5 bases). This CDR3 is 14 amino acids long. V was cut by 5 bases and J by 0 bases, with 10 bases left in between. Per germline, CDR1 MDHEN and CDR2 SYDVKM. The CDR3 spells CASSGGGLNTEAFF. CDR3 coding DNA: TGTGCCAGCAGTGGGGGTGGGCTGAACACTGAAGCTTTCTTT.

Here the CDR3 DNA reads TGTGCCAGCAGCTTCCGGACAGGCGCAGATACGCAGTATTTT. This translates into CASSFRTGADTQYF. The gene calls are TRBV9 and TRBJ2-3; 7 bases align to TRBD1. Germline CDR1 SGDLS, CDR2 YYNGEE. Unmatched junction bases numbered 6, after V lost 4 bases and J lost 4 bases. CDR3 length equals 14 residues.

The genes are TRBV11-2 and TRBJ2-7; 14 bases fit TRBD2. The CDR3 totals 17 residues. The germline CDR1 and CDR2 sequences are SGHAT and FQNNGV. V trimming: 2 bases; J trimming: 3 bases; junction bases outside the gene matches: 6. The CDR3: CASSLSQGLAGVYEQYF. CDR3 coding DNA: TGTGCCAGCAGCTTATCCCAGGGACTAGCGGGGGTCTACGAGCAGTACTTC.

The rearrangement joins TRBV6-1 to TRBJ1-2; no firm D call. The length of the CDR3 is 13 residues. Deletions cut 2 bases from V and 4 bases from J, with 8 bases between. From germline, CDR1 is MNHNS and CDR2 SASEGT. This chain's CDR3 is CASSESQRYGYTF. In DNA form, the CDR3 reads TGTGCCAGCAGTGAAAGCCAGCGCTATGGCTACACCTTC.

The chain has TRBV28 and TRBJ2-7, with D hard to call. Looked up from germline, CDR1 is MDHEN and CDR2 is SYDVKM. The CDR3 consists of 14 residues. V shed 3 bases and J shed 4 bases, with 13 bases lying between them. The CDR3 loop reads CASSFSLIGYEQYF. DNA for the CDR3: TGTGCCAGCAGTTTTAGCCTTATTGGGTACGAGCAGTACTTC.

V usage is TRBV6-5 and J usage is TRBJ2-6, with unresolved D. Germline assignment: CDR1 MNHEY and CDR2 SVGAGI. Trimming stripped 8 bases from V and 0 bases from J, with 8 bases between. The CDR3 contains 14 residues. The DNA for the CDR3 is TGTGCCAGCTCCGGAGACTCTGGGGCCAACGTCCTGACTTTC. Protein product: CASSGDSGANVLTF.

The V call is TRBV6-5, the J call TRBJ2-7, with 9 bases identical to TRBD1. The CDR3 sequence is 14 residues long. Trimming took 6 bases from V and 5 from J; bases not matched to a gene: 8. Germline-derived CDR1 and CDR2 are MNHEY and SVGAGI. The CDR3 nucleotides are TGTGCCAGCAGACTACACGGACAGGGGAACGAGCAGTACTTC. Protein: CASRLHGQGNEQYF.

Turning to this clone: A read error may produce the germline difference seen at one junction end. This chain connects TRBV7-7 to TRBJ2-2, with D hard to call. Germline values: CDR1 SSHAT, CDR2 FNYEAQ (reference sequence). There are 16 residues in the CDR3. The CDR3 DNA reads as TGTGCTAGCAGCCCCCTGGCAGGAACGAACACCGGGGAGCTGTTTTTT. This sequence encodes CASSPLAGTNTGELFF.

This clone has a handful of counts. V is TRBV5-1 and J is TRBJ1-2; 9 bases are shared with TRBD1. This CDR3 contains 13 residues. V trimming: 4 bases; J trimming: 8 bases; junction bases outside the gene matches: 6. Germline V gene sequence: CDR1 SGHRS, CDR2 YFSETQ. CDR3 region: CASSPRTGDGYTF. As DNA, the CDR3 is TGCGCCAGCAGCCCGCGGACAGGGGACGGCTACACCTTC.

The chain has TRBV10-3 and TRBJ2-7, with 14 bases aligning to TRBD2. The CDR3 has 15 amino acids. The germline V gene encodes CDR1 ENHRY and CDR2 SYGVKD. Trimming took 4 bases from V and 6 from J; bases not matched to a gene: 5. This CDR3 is CAISATSGRAGEQYF. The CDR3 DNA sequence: TGTGCCATCAGTGCGACTAGCGGGAGGGCGGGCGAGCAGTACTTC.

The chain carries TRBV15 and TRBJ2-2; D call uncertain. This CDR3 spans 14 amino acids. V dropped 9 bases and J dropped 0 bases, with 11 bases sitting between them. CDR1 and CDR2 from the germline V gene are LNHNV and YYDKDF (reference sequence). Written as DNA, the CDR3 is TGTGCCACTCGGGCAGACCCGAACACCGGGGAGCTGTTTTTT. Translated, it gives CATRADPNTGELFF. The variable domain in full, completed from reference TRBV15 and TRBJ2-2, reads DAMVIQNPRYQVTQFGKPVTLSCSQTLNHNVMYWYQQKSSQAPKLLFHYYDKDFNNEADTPDNFQSRRPNTSFCFLDIRSPGLGDTAMYLCATRADPNTGELFFGEGSRLTVL.

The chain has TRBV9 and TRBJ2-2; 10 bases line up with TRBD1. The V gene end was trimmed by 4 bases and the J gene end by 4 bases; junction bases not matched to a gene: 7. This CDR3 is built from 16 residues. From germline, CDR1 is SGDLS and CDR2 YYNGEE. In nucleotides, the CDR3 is TGTGCCAGCAGCCCTACCGGGGACAGGGGCACCGGGGAGCTGTTTTTT. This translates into CASSPTGDRGTGELFF.

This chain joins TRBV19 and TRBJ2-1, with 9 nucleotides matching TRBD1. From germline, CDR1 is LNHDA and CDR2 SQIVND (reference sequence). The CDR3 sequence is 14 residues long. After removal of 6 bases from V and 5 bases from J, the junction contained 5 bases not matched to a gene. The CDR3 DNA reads TGTGCCAGTAGCACCGGGACAGGGAACAATGAGCAGTTCTTC. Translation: CASSTGTGNNEQFF.

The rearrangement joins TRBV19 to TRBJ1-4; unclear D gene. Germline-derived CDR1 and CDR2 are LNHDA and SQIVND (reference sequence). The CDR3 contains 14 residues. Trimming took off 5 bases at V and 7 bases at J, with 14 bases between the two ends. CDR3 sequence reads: CASSSGGFGEKLFF. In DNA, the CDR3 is TGTGCCAGTAGTTCTGGTGGTTTCGGTGAAAAACTGTTTTTT.

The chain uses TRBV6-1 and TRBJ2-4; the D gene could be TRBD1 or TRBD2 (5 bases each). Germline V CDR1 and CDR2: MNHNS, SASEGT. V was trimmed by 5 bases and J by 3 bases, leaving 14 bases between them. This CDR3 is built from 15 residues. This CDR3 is CASSPNDSGKNIQYF. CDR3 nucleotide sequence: TGTGCCAGCAGTCCCAACGACAGCGGCAAAAACATTCAGTACTTC.

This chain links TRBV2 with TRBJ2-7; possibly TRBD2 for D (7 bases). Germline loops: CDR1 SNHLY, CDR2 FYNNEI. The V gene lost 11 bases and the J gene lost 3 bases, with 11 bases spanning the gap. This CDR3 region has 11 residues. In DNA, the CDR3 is TGTGCCGGGGGGGCCGGCTACGAGCAGTACTTC. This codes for CAGGAGYEQYF. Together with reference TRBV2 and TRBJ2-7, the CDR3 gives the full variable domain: EPEVTQTPSHQVTQMGQEVILRCVPISNHLYFYWYRQILGQKVEFLVSFYNNEISEKSEIFDDQFSVERPDGSNFTLKIRSTKLEDSAMYFCAGGAGYEQYFGPGTRLTVT.

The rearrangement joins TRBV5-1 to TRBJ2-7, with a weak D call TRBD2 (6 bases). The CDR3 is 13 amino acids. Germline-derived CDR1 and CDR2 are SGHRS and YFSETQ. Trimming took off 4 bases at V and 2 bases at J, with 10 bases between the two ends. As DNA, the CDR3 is TGCGCCAGCAGCCAGGGAGGCACCTACGAGCAGTACTTC. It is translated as CASSQGGTYEQYF.

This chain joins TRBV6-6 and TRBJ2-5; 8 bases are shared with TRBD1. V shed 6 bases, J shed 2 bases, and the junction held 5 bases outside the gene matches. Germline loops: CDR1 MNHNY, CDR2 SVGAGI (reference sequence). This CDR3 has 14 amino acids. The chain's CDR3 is CASSLGQGQETQYF. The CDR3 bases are TGTGCCAGCAGCCTAGGACAGGGACAAGAGACCCAGTACTTC.

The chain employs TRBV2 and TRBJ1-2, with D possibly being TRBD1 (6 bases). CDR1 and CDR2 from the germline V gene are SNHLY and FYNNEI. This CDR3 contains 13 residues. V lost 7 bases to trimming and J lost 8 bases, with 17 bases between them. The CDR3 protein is CASKDTGIQGYTF. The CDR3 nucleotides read TGTGCCAGCAAAGACACAGGGATACAGGGCTACACCTTC.

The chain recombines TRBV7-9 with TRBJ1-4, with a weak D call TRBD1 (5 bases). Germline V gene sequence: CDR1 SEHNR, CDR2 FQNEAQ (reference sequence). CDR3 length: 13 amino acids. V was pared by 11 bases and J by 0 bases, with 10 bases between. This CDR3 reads CAGTGSTNEKLFF. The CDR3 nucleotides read TGTGCCGGTACAGGTTCAACTAATGAAAAACTGTTTTTT.

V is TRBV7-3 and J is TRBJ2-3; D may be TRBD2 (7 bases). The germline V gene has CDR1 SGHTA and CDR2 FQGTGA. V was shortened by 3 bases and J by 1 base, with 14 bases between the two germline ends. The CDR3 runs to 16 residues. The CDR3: CASSLGNGGRTDTQYF. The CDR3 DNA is TGTGCCAGCAGCTTGGGGAACGGGGGGCGCACAGATACGCAGTATTTT.

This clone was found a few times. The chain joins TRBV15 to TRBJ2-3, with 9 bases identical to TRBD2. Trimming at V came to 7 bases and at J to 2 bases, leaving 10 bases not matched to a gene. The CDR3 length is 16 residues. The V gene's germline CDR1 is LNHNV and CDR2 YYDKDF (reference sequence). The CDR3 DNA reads TGTGCCACCAAAGGGGCGATAGCGGGAGACACAGATACGCAGTATTTT. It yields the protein CATKGAIAGDTDTQYF.

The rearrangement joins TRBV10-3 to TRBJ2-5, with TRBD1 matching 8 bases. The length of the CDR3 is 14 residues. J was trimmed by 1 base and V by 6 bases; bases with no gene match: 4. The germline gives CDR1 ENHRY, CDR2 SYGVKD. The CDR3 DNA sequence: TGTGCCATCAGCTTGGGGACAGGCCAAGAGACCCAGTACTTC. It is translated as CAISLGTGQETQYF.